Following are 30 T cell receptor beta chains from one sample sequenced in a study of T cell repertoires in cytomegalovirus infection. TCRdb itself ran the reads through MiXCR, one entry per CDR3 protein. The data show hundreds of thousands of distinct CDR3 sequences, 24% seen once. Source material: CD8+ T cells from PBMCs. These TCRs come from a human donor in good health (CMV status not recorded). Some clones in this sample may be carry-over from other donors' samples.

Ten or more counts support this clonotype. CDR3 region: CASSSRTLMNTEAFF. CDR3 sequence (DNA): TGTGCCAGCAGCTCAAGGACACTTATGAACACTGAAGCTTTCTTT. The chain recombines TRBV7-2 with TRBJ1-1, with D possibly TRBD1 on 5 matching bases. Trimming left V 4 bases short and J 0 bases short, with 12 bases between. Germline CDR1 is SGHTA and CDR2 is FQGNSA. The CDR3 sequence is 15 residues long.

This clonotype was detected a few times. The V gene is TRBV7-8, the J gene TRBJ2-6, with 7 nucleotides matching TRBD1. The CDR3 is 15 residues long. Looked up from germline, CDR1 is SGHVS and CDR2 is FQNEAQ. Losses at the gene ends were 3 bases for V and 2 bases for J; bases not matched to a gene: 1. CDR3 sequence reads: CASSFQGAGANVLTF. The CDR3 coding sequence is TGTGCCAGCAGCTTTCAGGGGGCTGGGGCCAACGTCCTGACTTTC. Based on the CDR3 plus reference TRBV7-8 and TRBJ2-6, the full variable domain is GAGVSQSPRYKVAKRGQDVALRCDPISGHVSLFWYQQALGQGPEFLTYFQNEAQLDKSGLPSDRFFAERPEGSVSTLKIQRTQQEDSAVYLCASSFQGAGANVLTFGAGSRLTVL.

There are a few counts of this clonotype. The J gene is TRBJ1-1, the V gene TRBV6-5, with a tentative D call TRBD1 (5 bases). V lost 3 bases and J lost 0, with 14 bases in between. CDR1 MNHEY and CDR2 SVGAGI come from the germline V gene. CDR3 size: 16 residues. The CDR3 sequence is CASSYYMRGVNTEAFF. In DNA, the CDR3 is TGTGCCAGCAGTTATTATATGAGAGGGGTGAACACTGAAGCTTTCTTT.

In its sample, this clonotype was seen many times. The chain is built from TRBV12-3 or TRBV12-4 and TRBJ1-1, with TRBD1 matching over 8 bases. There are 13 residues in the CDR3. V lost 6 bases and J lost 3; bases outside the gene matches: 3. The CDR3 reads CASSRTGYTEAFF. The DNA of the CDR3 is TGTGCCAGCAGCCGGACAGGGTACACTGAAGCTTTCTTT.

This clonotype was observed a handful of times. This chain's CDR3 is CASSLGGGGPADEQFF. CDR3 nucleotides: TGCGCCAGCAGCTTGGGCGGGGGGGGACCCGCCGATGAGCAGTTCTTC. V usage is TRBV5-1 and J usage is TRBJ2-1, with 9 bases that match TRBD2. Germline V gives CDR1 SGHRS, CDR2 YFSETQ. CDR3 length: 16 amino acids. V gave up 0 bases and J gave up 8 bases; unmatched junction bases: 9.

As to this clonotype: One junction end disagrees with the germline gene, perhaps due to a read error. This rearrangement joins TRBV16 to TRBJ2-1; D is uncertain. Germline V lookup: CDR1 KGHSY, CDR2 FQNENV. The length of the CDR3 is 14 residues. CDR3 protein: CVSSQSSPWDEQFF. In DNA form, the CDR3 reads TGTGTCAGCAGCCAATCTAGTCCCTGGGATGAGCAGTTCTTC.

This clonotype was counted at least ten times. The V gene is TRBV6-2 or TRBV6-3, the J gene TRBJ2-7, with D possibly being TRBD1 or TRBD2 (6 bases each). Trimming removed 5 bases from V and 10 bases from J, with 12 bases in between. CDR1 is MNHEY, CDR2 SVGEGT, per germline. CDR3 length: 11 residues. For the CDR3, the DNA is TGTGCCAGCAGTACTGCGGGACAACAGTACGTC. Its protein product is CASSTAGQQYV.

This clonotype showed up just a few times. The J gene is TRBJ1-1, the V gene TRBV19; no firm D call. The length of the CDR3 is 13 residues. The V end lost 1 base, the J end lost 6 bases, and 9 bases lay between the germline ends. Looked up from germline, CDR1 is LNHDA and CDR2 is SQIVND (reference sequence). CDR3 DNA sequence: TGTGCCAGTAGTATAGGCACTTTCCCTGAAGCTTTCTTT. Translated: CASSIGTFPEAFF. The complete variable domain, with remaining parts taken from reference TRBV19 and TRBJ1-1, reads DGGITQSPKYLFRKEGQNVTLSCEQNLNHDAMYWYRQDPGQGLRLIYYSQIVNDFQKGDIAEGYSVSREKKESFPLTVTSAQKNPTAFYLCASSIGTFPEAFFGQGTRLTVV.

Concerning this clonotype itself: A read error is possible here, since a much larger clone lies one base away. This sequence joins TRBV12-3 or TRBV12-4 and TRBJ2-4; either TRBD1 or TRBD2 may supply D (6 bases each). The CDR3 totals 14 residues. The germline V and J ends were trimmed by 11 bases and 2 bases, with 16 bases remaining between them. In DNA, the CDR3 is TGTGCCGGCACTTGGGGGGCGCCCAAAAACATTCAGTACTTC. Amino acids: CAGTWGAPKNIQYF.

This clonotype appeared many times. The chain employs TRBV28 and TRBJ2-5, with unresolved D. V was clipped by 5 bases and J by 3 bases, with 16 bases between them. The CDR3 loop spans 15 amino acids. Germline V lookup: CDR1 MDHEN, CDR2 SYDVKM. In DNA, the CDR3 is TGTGCCAGCAGTCCCCGCGCAGGCTTAAAAGAGACCCAGTACTTC. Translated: CASSPRAGLKETQYF.

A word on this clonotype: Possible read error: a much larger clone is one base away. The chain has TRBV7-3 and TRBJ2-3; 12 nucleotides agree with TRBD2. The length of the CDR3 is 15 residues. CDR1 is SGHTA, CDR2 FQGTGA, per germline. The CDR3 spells CASSPLAGGPDTPYF. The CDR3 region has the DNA TGTGCCAGCAGCCCACTAGCGGGGGGCCCAGATACGCCGTATTTT.

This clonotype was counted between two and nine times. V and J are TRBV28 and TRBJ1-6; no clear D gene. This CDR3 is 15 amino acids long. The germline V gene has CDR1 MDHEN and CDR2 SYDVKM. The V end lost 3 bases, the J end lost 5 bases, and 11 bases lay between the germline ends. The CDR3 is CASSFPDWDNSPLHF. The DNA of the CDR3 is TGTGCCAGCAGTTTCCCGGATTGGGATAATTCACCCCTCCACTTT.

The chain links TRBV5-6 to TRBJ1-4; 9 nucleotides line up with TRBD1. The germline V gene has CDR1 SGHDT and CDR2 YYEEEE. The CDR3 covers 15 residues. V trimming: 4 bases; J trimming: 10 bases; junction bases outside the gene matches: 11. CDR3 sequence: CASSLGSGTGRKLFF. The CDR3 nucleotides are TGTGCCAGCAGCCTGGGGTCCGGGACAGGGAGAAAACTGTTTTTT.

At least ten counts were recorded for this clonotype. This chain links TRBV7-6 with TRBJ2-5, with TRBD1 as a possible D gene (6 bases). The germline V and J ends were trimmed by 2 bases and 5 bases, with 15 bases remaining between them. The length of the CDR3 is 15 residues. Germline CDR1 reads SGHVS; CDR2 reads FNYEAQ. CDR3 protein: CASSLSTGSGETQYF. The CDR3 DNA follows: TGTGCCAGCAGCTTAAGCACAGGGTCGGGGGAGACCCAGTACTTC.

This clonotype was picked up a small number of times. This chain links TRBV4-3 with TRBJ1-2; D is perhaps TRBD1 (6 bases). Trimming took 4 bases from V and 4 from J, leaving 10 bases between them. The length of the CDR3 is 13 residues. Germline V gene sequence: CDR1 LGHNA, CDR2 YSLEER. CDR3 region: CASSPDSFYGYTF. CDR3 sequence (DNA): TGCGCCAGCAGCCCGGACAGCTTCTATGGCTACACCTTC.

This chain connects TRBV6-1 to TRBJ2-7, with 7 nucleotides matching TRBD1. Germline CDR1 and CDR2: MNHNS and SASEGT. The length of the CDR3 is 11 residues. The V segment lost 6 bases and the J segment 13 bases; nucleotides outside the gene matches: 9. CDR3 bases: TGTGCCAGCAGCCTCCGGGACAGCGGATACTTC. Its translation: CASSLRDSGYF.

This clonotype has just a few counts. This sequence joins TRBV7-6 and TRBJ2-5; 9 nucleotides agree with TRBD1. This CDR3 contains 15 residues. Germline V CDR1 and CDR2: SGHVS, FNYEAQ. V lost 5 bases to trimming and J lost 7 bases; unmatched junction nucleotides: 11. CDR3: CASSREDRGPGTQYF. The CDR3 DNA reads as TGTGCCAGCAGCCGGGAGGACAGGGGCCCAGGGACCCAGTACTTC.

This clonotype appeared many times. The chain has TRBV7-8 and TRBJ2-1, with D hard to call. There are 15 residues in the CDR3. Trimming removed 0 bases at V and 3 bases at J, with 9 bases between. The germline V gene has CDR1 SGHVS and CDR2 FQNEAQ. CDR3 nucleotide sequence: TGTGCCAGCAGCTTAGCGGACCTAATCTACAATGAGCAGTTCTTC. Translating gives CASSLADLIYNEQFF.

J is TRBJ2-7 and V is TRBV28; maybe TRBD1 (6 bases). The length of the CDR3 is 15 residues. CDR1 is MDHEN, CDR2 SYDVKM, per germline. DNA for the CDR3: TGTGCCAGCAGTTCCTACAGGGATTTCTCCGACGAGCAGTACGTC. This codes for CASSSYRDFSDEQYV.

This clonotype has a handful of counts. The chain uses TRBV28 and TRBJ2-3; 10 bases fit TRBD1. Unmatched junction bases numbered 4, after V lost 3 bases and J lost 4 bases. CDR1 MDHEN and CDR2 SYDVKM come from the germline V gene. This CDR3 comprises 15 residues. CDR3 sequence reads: CASSFGQGEADTQYF. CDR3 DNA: TGTGCCAGCAGTTTCGGACAGGGGGAAGCAGATACGCAGTATTTT. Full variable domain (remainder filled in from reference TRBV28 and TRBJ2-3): DVKVTQSSRYLVKRTGEKVFLECVQDMDHENMFWYRQDPGLGLRLIYFSYDVKMKEKGDIPEGYSVSREKKERFSLILESASTNQTSMYLCASSFGQGEADTQYFGPGTRLTVL.

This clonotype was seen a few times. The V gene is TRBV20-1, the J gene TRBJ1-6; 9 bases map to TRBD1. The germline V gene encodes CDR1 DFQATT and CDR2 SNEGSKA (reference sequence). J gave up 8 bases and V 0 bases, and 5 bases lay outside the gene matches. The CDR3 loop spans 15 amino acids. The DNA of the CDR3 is TGCAGTGCTAGAGATCAGGACAGGGGCGATTCACCCCTCCACTTT. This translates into CSARDQDRGDSPLHF.

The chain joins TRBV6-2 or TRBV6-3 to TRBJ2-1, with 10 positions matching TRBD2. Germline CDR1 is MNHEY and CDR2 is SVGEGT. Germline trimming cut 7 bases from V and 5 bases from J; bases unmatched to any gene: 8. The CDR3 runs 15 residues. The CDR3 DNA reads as TGTGCCAGCATCGTCAGCGGGGGGGCTGACAATGAGCAGTTCTTC. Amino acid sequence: CASIVSGGADNEQFF.

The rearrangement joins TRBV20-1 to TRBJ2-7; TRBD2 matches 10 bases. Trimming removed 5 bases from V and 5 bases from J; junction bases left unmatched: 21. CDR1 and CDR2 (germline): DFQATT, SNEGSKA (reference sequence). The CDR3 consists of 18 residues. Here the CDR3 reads CSAGSGPSGGSLRHEQYF. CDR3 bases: TGCAGTGCTGGATCCGGGCCTAGCGGGGGCTCCCTCCGGCACGAGCAGTACTTC.

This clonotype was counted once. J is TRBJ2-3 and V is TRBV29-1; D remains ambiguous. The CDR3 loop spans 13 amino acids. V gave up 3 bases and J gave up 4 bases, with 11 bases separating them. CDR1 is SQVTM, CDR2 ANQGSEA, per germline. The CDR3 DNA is TGCAGCGTTGAGTACAGTCTTTCAGATACGCAGTATTTT. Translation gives CSVEYSLSDTQYF.

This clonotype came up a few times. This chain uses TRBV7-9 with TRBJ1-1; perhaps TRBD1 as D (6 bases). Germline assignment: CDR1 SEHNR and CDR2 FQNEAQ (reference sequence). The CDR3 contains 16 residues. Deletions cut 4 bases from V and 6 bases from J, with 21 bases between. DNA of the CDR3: TGTGCCAGCAGCTCACTCGAAGGAGGGGGACTTCCTGAAGCTTTCTTT. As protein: CASSSLEGGGLPEAFF.

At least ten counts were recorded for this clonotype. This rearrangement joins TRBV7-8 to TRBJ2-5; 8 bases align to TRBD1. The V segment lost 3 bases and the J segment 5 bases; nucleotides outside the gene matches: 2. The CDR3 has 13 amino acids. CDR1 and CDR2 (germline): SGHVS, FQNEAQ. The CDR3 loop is CASSLDRVETQYF. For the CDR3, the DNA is TGTGCCAGCAGCTTGGACAGGGTGGAGACCCAGTACTTC.

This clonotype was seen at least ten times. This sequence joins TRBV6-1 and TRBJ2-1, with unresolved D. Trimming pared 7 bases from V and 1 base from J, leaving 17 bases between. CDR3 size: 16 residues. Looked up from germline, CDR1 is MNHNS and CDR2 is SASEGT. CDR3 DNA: TGTGCCAGCACTTTCCTAAGGGAAGCTTCCTACAATGAGCAGTTCTTC. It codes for CASTFLREASYNEQFF.

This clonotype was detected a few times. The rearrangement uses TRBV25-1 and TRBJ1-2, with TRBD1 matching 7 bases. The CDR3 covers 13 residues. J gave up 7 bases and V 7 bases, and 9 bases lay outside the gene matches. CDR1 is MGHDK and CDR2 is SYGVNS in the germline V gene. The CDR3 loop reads CASTDRVPGGYTF. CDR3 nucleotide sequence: TGTGCCAGCACTGACAGGGTCCCCGGTGGCTACACCTTC.

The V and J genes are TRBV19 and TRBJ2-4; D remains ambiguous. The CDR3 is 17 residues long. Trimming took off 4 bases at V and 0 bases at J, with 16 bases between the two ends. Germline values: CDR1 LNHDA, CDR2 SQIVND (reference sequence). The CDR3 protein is CASSNDHWMLAKNIQYF. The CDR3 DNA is TGTGCCAGTAGTAATGACCATTGGATGCTAGCCAAAAACATTCAGTACTTC.

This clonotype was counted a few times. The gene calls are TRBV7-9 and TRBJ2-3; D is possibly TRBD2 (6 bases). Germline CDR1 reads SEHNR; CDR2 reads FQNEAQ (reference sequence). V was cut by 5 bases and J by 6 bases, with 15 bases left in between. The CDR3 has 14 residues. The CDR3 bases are TGTGCCAGCAGCCCGGACGGGGGATCCGATACGCAGTATTTT. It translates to CASSPDGGSDTQYF.